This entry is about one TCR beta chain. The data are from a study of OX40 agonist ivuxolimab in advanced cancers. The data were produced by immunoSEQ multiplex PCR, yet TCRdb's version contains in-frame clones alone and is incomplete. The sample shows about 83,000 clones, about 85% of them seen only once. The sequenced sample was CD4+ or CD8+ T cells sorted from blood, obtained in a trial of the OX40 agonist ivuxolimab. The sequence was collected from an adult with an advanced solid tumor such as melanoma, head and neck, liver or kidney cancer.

In DNA, the CDR3 is TGTGCCAGCAGCTTCCAGGCCCAAGAGACCCAGTACTTC. Its translation is CASSFQAQETQYF. This chain uses TRBV11-3 with TRBJ2-5; no clear D gene. This CDR3 spans 13 amino acids. Per germline, CDR1 SGHNT and CDR2 YENEEA. Between the trimmed V and J ends, which lost 3 bases and 1 base, there was a span of 6 bases.